This TCR beta chain was identified in a study of blood T cell repertoires in COVID-19. The wider study: The origin of the acute and convalescent COVID-19 samples was the United States, Italy and Spain. In each case, the material was cDNA or gDNA derived from T cells, B-cell-depleted T cells, or PBMCs.

Participant-reported clinical history was the basis for cohort assignment. The CDR3 totals 14 residues. Germline V gives CDR1 LGHDT, CDR2 YNNKEL (reference sequence). The V segment lost 3 bases and the J segment 7 bases; nucleotides outside the gene matches: 7. Here immunoSEQ multiplex PCR was the method, and the copy in TCRdb shows in-frame clones only, minus some. Here the sample spans approximately 170,000 clones, around 91% being singletons. This chain links TRBV3-1 (or the pseudogene TRBV3-2) with TRBJ2-7; 9 nucleotides align to TRBD1. The sequencing sample was made of PBMCs or T cells enriched from blood (not recorded which). The receptor comes from a woman younger than 35 who had recovered from COVID-19. CDR3 in DNA: TGTGCCAGCAGCCAGACAGGGGGGGCGTGGGAGCAGTACTTC. Protein product: CASSQTGGAWEQYF.